Listed below are T cell receptor beta chains from one sample, sequenced in a study of cytomegalovirus exposure and HLA in healthy donors. Sequencing was performed with immunoSEQ multiplex PCR; in TCRdb, only in-frame clones are kept and a portion is missing. The repertoire holds over 150,000 clones, with approximately 86% as singletons. Sequenced sample: PBMCs. These receptors were taken from a human donor in good health. Both conserved end residues are part of each CDR3. D genes are given only for firm matches. Clone sizes are given selectively: once, few, many, or a class where the clone is expanded.

>15|TRBJ2-1|TRBD2|TRBV29-1|once
CSVLLAGTTYNEQFF
TGCAGCGTTTTACTAGCGGGGACGACCTACAATGAGCAGTTCTTC
>12|TRBJ2-3|-|TRBV10-1|-
CASSFSTDTQYF
TGCGCCAGCAGCTTTAGCACAGATACGCAGTATTTT
>14|TRBJ1-1|TRBD1|TRBV29-1|-
CSVRTGISNTEAFF
TGCAGCGTTCGGACAGGAATTTCGAACACTGAAGCTTTCTTT
>13|TRBJ2-7|-|TRBV19|-
CASSIQGGYEQYF
TGTGCCAGTAGTATCCAGGGGGGCTACGAGCAGTACTTC
>12|TRBJ2-1|-|TRBV7-2|-
CASSRTWNEQFF
TGTGCCAGCAGCAGGACTTGGAATGAGCAGTTCTTC
>12|TRBJ1-1|-|TRBV6-6|few
CASSYREREAFF
TGTGCCAGCAGTTACCGGGAAAGGGAAGCTTTCTTT
>16|TRBJ1-5|TRBD1|TRBV7-8|-
CASSAKEGTGNQPQHF
TGTGCCAGCAGCGCCAAAGAGGGGACAGGCAATCAGCCCCAGCATTTT
>15|TRBJ2-7|-|TRBV4-1|-
CASSQDTSGAYEQYF
TGCGCCAGCAGCCAAGATACCAGCGGTGCCTACGAGCAGTACTTC
>17|TRBJ2-3|TRBD2|TRBV7-2|-
CASSRVGLVRKADTQYF
TGTGCCAGCAGCCGGGTCGGACTAGTAAGGAAGGCAGATACGCAGTATTTT
>14|TRBJ2-5|-|TRBV7-9|-
CASSLAGGQETQYF
TGTGCCAGCAGCTTAGCGGGGGGCCAAGAGACCCAGTACTTC
>16|TRBJ1-1|-|TRBV5-6|once
CASSPGISLGDTEAFF
TGTGCCAGCAGCCCCGGGATTAGCCTCGGGGACACTGAAGCTTTCTTT
>14|TRBJ2-3|-|TRBV5-5|-
CASSTGKSTDTQYF
TGTGCCAGCAGTACCGGGAAGAGCACAGATACGCAGTATTTT
>16|TRBJ2-4|-|TRBV6-1|-
CASSVRAGLAKNIQYF
TGTGCCAGCAGTGTCCGAGCGGGCCTGGCCAAAAACATTCAGTACTTC
>14|TRBJ2-2|TRBD2|TRBV27|once
CASSFGRWTGELFF
TGTGCCAGCAGTTTCGGGAGGTGGACCGGGGAGCTGTTTTTT
>16|TRBJ2-3|-|TRBV9|-
CASSPQAGQSTDTQYF
TGTGCCAGCAGCCCTCAGGCAGGGCAGAGCACAGATACGCAGTATTTT
>15|TRBJ2-2|-|TRBV6-5|once
CASSPTPSSYGELFF
TGTGCCAGCAGTCCAACTCCAAGTTCGTACGGGGAGCTGTTTTTT
>13|TRBJ1-1|-|TRBV5-1|-
CASSRQENTEAFF
TGCGCCAGCAGCCGACAGGAGAACACTGAAGCTTTCTTT
>16|TRBJ2-2|-|TRBV6-1|-
CASSENVGARTGELFF
TGTGCCAGCAGTGAAAATGTGGGAGCACGGACCGGGGAGCTGTTTTTT
>11|TRBJ1-2|-|TRBV30|few
CAWSWGEGYTF
TGTGCCTGGAGCTGGGGCGAGGGCTACACCTTC
>15|TRBJ1-5|-|TRBV4-1|-
CASSQVPRSNQPQHF
TGCGCCAGCAGCCAAGTACCCAGAAGCAATCAGCCCCAGCATTTT
>14|TRBJ2-1|-|TRBV7-2|-
CASSHGTTYNEQFF
TGTGCCAGCAGCCACGGAACTACGTACAATGAGCAGTTCTTC
>18|TRBJ1-2|-|TRBV5-1|-
CASSSSTGSPTSIYGYTF
TGCGCCAGCAGCTCCTCCACAGGGAGTCCTACTTCTATCTATGGCTACACCTTC
>13|TRBJ1-1|-|TRBV7-2|-
CASSLRGPTEAFF
TGTGCCAGCAGCTTACGAGGGCCCACTGAAGCTTTCTTT
>14|TRBJ1-2|TRBD1|TRBV19|few
CASRWDSILYGYTF
TGTGCCAGTAGGTGGGACAGCATCTTGTATGGCTACACCTTC
>13|TRBJ1-1|-|TRBV2|-
CASSELGRTEAFF
TGTGCCAGCAGTGAATTGGGGCGCACTGAAGCTTTCTTT
>15|TRBJ2-7|-|TRBV6-6|-
CASSQRPQGSYEQYF
TGTGCCAGCAGTCAACGCCCACAGGGATCCTACGAGCAGTACTTC